The 20 T cell receptor beta chains presented below share a single source sample, sequenced in a study of control samples from healthy donors and cancer patients. Generated by immunoSEQ multiplex PCR, the TCRdb table keeps only in-frame clones and is missing some. The profile covers approximately 50,000 clones, with more than 80% appearing a single time and roughly 0.8% taken by the ten largest. The specimen was PBMCs. All receptors derive from a man in his thirties or forties with colorectal cancer.

The CDR3: CASSLRGGGIHQPQHF. CDR3 DNA sequence: TGTGCCAGCAGCTTGCGTGGGGGGGGAATACATCAGCCCCAGCATTTT. The chain links TRBV2 to TRBJ1-5; a possible D gene is TRBD1 (5 bases). V was clipped by 6 bases and J by 5 bases, with 20 bases between them. The CDR3 length is 16 residues. Germline CDR1 reads SNHLY; CDR2 reads FYNNEI.

V gene TRBV5-1 combines with J gene TRBJ1-2, with D perhaps matching TRBD1 (5 bases). Germline loops: CDR1 SGHRS, CDR2 YFSETQ. Trimming removed 4 bases from V and 1 base from J, with 14 bases in between. The CDR3 is 15 amino acids. The CDR3 DNA sequence: TGCGCCAGCAGCGCGGGGTGGGGGATTAACTATGGCTACACCTTC. Translating it yields CASSAGWGINYGYTF.

V gene TRBV9 combines with J gene TRBJ2-2; TRBD1 matches at 7 bases. From germline, CDR1 is SGDLS and CDR2 YYNGEE. V gave up 3 bases and J gave up 0 bases; unmatched junction bases: 5. The CDR3 is made up of 16 amino acids. CDR3 in DNA: TGTGCCAGCAGCGGACAGGGTCTAGCGAACACCGGGGAGCTGTTTTTT. It translates to CASSGQGLANTGELFF.

In this sample, this clone turned up a few times. The rearrangement links TRBV7-8 to TRBJ1-5; 7 nucleotides match TRBD1. The CDR3 sequence is 17 residues long. The V and J ends lost 1 base and 2 bases, in that order; junction bases with no gene match: 8. Germline values: CDR1 SGHVS, CDR2 FQNEAQ. The CDR3 sequence: CASSLGWRQGGNQPQHF. The CDR3 bases are TGTGCCAGCAGCTTAGGGTGGCGACAGGGTGGCAATCAGCCCCAGCATTTT.

The chain recombines TRBV5-1 with TRBJ2-1; 11 bases line up with TRBD1. CDR1 and CDR2 (germline): SGHRS, YFSETQ. J gave up 6 bases and V 1 base, and 6 bases lay outside the gene matches. This CDR3 contains 16 residues. The CDR3 DNA reads TGCGCCAGCAGCTTGACCACGGGACAGGGGGTCAATGAGCAGTTCTTC. Amino acids: CASSLTTGQGVNEQFF.

This chain connects TRBV6-4 to TRBJ2-3, with 9 bases that match TRBD2. This CDR3 spans 14 amino acids. CDR1 and CDR2 from the germline V gene are MRHNA and SNTAGT. The junction had 1 base not matched to a gene; V was cut back by 4 bases and J by 2 bases. The CDR3 spells CASSASGDTDTQYF. CDR3 in DNA: TGTGCCAGCAGTGCTAGCGGGGACACAGATACGCAGTATTTT.

CDR3 amino acids: CASTKVGMDEQYF. CDR3 bases: TGTGCCAGCACTAAGGTAGGGATGGACGAGCAGTACTTC. This rearrangement joins TRBV5-5 to TRBJ2-7; D uncertain. The length of the CDR3 is 13 residues. The V end was cut by 6 bases, the J end by 5 bases, with 15 bases between. CDR1 and CDR2 from the germline V gene are SGHKS and YYEKEE (reference sequence).

The chain recombines TRBV15 with TRBJ2-5, with a possible D match to TRBD2 (5 bases). Trimming left V 4 bases short and J 5 bases short, with 14 bases between. Germline CDR1 LNHNV, CDR2 YYDKDF (reference sequence). This CDR3 is built from 14 residues. The CDR3 spells CATSTPSRGETQYF. CDR3 DNA: TGTGCCACCAGCACGCCGAGCAGAGGGGAGACCCAGTACTTC.

J is TRBJ2-5 and V is TRBV7-2, with D maybe TRBD2 (7 bases). This CDR3 has 15 residues. The germline V and J ends were trimmed by 4 bases and 0 bases, with 12 bases remaining between them. Looked up from germline, CDR1 is SGHTA and CDR2 is FQGNSA. As DNA, the CDR3 is TGTGCCAGCAGCTCGGGGGGCGTGTACCAAGAGACCCAGTACTTC. Amino acid sequence: CASSSGGVYQETQYF.

J is TRBJ1-1 and V is TRBV30; D is ambiguous. Germline V gene sequence: CDR1 GTSNPN, CDR2 SVGIG (reference sequence). Trimming removed 4 bases from V and 2 bases from J, with 11 bases in between. CDR3 length: 13 residues. CDR3 sequence reads: CAWTGVQNTEAFF. The CDR3 region has the DNA TGTGCCTGGACTGGGGTCCAAAACACTGAAGCTTTCTTT.

V is TRBV20-1 and J is TRBJ2-5, with TRBD2 matching over 8 bases. CDR3 length: 15 residues. V lost 3 bases and J lost 6; bases outside the gene matches: 12. Germline V gene data show CDR1 as DFQATT and CDR2 as SNEGSKA (reference sequence). The CDR3 is CSASAFTRGGKTQYF. The CDR3, as DNA: TGCAGTGCTAGTGCTTTCACCCGCGGGGGGAAGACCCAGTACTTC.

This rearrangement joins TRBV7-9 to TRBJ2-1; no firm D call. The CDR3 covers 14 residues. The germline V and J ends were trimmed by 5 bases and 10 bases, with 18 bases remaining between them. Germline V gene data show CDR1 as SEHNR and CDR2 as FQNEAQ (reference sequence). The CDR3 nucleotides read TGTGCCAGCAGCGATTCGGAGCCCCCTACAGAGCAGTTCTTC. It codes for CASSDSEPPTEQFF.

This chain connects TRBV6-2 or TRBV6-3 to TRBJ2-5; unclear D gene. The CDR3 contains 14 residues. The V end was cut by 4 bases, the J end by 0 bases, with 9 bases between. The germline V gene encodes CDR1 MNHEY and CDR2 SVGEGT. CDR3 protein: CASSSHQYQETQYF. The CDR3 DNA follows: TGTGCCAGCAGTTCACACCAGTACCAAGAGACCCAGTACTTC.

The V and J genes are TRBV2 and TRBJ1-2, with TRBD1 identical over 11 bases. CDR3 length: 14 amino acids. J gave up 8 bases and V 6 bases, and 8 bases lay outside the gene matches. In germline, CDR1 is SNHLY, CDR2 FYNNEI. For the CDR3, the DNA is TGTGCCAGCAGGGACGGACAGGGGGCGTGGGGCTACACCTTC. It specifies CASRDGQGAWGYTF.

J is TRBJ2-3 and V is TRBV7-2; D gene ambiguous. Germline loops: CDR1 SGHTA, CDR2 FQGNSA. This CDR3 comprises 15 residues. Trimming stripped 3 bases from V and 2 bases from J, with 12 bases between. For the CDR3, the DNA is TGTGCCAGCAGCTTCAACGTGGGGTACACAGATACGCAGTATTTT. Translated: CASSFNVGYTDTQYF.

V and J are TRBV6-2 or TRBV6-3 and TRBJ1-2, with 7 positions matching TRBD1. The CDR3 runs 15 residues. CDR1 and CDR2 from the germline V gene are MNHEY and SVGEGT. V trimming: 2 bases; J trimming: 3 bases; junction bases outside the gene matches: 6. The CDR3 protein is CASSYAGQEYYGYTF. As DNA, the CDR3 is TGTGCCAGCAGTTACGCAGGACAGGAGTACTATGGCTACACCTTC.

The gene calls are TRBV6-1 and TRBJ1-1; D is possibly TRBD1 (6 bases). V dropped 3 bases and J dropped 3 bases, with 8 bases sitting between them. CDR3 length: 13 amino acids. Germline values: CDR1 MNHNS, CDR2 SASEGT. Here the CDR3 DNA reads TGTGCCAGCAGTGAGGGGGCCTACACTGAAGCTTTCTTT. Translation: CASSEGAYTEAFF.

The rearrangement joins TRBV7-6 to TRBJ2-2, with 15 bases fitting TRBD2. Germline assignment: CDR1 SGHVS and CDR2 FNYEAQ. The CDR3 sequence is 18 residues long. V lost 4 bases, J lost 2 bases, and 5 bases stayed unmatched. DNA for the CDR3: TGTGCCAGCAGCTCGGGACTAGCGGGGGGATATAACACCGGGGAGCTGTTTTTT. Protein: CASSSGLAGGYNTGELFF.

V usage is TRBV5-1 and J usage is TRBJ2-1; no definite D call. The CDR3 spans 18 residues. Germline assignment: CDR1 SGHRS and CDR2 YFSETQ. V gave up 0 bases and J gave up 9 bases, with 25 bases separating them. This chain's CDR3 is CASSLGARGAAPETEQFF. CDR3 nucleotide sequence: TGCGCCAGCAGCTTGGGGGCCCGCGGAGCCGCACCGGAGACTGAGCAGTTCTTC.

This chain connects TRBV3-1 (or the pseudogene TRBV3-2) to TRBJ2-7, with TRBD2 matching 7 bases. The V gene end was trimmed by 0 bases and the J gene end by 3 bases; junction bases not matched to a gene: 5. From germline, CDR1 is LGHDT and CDR2 YNNKEL (reference sequence). This CDR3 is built from 15 residues. CDR3 sequence: CASSQDGGGNYEQYF. CDR3 bases: TGTGCCAGCAGCCAAGATGGGGGGGGAAACTACGAGCAGTACTTC.